The 6 T cell receptor beta chains listed next were all sequenced from one sample in a study of memory CD4+ T cells and cytomegalovirus serostatus. Clones were sequenced by immunoSEQ multiplex PCR, and TCRdb holds only the in-frame ones, with some missing. The sample records some 60,000 clones, 70% to 80% being singletons. The sort gate was single viable CD3+CD4+CD8-CD45RO+ cells for memory CD4+ T cells. Material: memory CD4+ T cells from blood. These receptors all come from an adult in good health and CMV-seropositive.

This rearrangement joins TRBV30 to TRBJ1-2; D gene unclear. Trimming left V 3 bases short and J 8 bases short, with 13 bases between. Germline CDR1 is GTSNPN and CDR2 is SVGIG (reference sequence). The CDR3 sequence is 12 residues long. CDR3 protein: CAWSGSGWGYTF. CDR3 DNA: TGTGCCTGGAGCGGCAGTGGGTGGGGCTACACCTTC. The variable domain in full, with the rest retrieved from reference TRBV30 and TRBJ1-2, is SQTIHQWPATLVQPVGSPLSLECTVEGTSNPNLYWYRQAAGRGLQLLFYSVGIGQISSEVPQNLSASRPQDRQFILSSKKLLLSDSGFYLCAWSGSGWGYTFGSGTRLTVV.

CDR3 in amino acids: CASSQHGPEAFF. Written as DNA, the CDR3 is TGTGCCAGCAGCCAACACGGACCTGAAGCTTTCTTT. The genes are TRBV7-9 and TRBJ1-1, with D uncertain. The CDR3 consists of 12 residues. Between the trimmed V and J ends, which lost 5 bases and 6 bases, there was a span of 10 bases. The germline V gene encodes CDR1 SEHNR and CDR2 FQNEAQ (reference sequence).

The genes are TRBV28 and TRBJ2-7, with D tentatively TRBD2 (6 bases). Trimming left V 6 bases short and J 3 bases short, with 12 bases between. Germline values: CDR1 MDHEN, CDR2 SYDVKM. This CDR3 comprises 13 residues. The CDR3 loop reads CASSPPGGYEQYF. The CDR3 DNA reads as TGTGCCAGCAGCCCCCCCGGGGGCTACGAGCAGTACTTC.

The chain recombines TRBV13 with TRBJ1-2; TRBD1 matches at 9 bases. V shed 4 bases and J 2 bases; nucleotides not matched to a gene: 8. This CDR3 is 16 amino acids long. The germline CDR1 and CDR2 sequences are PRHDT and FYEKMQ (reference sequence). CDR3: CASSSRQGVLNYGYTF. In DNA form, the CDR3 reads TGTGCCAGCAGCTCCCGACAGGGGGTTTTGAACTATGGCTACACCTTC.

The rearrangement links TRBV10-1 to TRBJ1-2; D is ambiguous. Germline V lookup: CDR1 WNHNN, CDR2 SYGVQD (reference sequence). The V end lost 6 bases, the J end lost 1 base, and 9 bases lay between the germline ends. The length of the CDR3 is 13 residues. CDR3: CASSAGFNYGYTF. The CDR3 DNA follows: TGCGCCAGCAGCGCGGGATTTAACTATGGCTACACCTTC.

The chain recombines TRBV29-1 with TRBJ2-6; D remains unclear. This CDR3 region has 15 residues. Germline V gene data show CDR1 as SQVTM and CDR2 as ANQGSEA. V lost 4 bases and J lost 0, with 10 bases in between. The CDR3 DNA sequence: TGCAGCGTTGGGCAGCAAGCCTCTGGGGCCAACGTCCTGACTTTC. Amino acid sequence: CSVGQQASGANVLTF.